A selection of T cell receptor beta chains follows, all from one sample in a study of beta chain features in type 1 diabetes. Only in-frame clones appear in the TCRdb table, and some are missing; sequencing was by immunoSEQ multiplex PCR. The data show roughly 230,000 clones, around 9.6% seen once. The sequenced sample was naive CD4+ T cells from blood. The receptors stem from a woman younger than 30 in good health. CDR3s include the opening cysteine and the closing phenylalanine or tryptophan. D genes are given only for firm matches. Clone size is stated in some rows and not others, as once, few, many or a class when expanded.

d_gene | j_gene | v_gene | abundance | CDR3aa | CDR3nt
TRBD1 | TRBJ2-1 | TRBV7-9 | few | CASSQPGQGPYNEQFF | TGTGCCAGCAGCCAACCCGGACAGGGTCCTTACAATGAGCAGTTCTTC
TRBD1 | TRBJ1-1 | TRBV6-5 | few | CASMGGQDWTEAFF | TGTGCCAGCATGGGGGGACAGGACTGGACTGAAGCTTTCTTT
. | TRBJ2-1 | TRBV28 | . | CASSPPPPRDEQFF | TGTGCCAGCAGTCCCCCACCCCCTCGCGATGAGCAGTTCTTC
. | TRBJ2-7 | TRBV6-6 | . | CASSYSTGVYEQYF | TGTGCCAGCAGTTACTCTACCGGGGTCTACGAGCAGTACTTC
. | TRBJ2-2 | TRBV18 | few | CASSEDRNTGELFF | TGTGCCAGCTCAGAGGACAGAAACACCGGGGAGCTGTTTTTT
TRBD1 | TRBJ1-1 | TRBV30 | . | CAWGGQGTEAFF | TGTGCCTGGGGGGGACAGGGAACTGAAGCTTTCTTT
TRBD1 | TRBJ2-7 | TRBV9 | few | CASSALGQNSYEQYF | TGTGCCAGCAGCGCCCTGGGACAGAACTCCTACGAGCAGTACTTC
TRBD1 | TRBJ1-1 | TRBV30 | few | CAWMRDRGLVTNTEAFF | TGTGCCTGGATGCGGGACAGGGGGCTAGTTACGAACACTGAAGCTTTCTTT
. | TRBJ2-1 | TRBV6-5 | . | CASSFLAIPKSNEQFF | TGTGCCAGCAGTTTTCTCGCTATCCCCAAATCGAATGAGCAGTTCTTC
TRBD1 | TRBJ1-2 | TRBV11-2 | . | CASSFGTGTHGYTF | TGTGCCAGCAGCTTTGGGACAGGGACCCATGGCTACACCTTC
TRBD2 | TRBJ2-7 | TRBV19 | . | CASSPSGGGSYEQYF | TGTGCCAGTAGTCCTTCCGGCGGGGGATCCTACGAGCAGTACTTC
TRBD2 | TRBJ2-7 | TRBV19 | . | CASSRGLAGAQYQYF | TGTGCCAGTAGTAGGGGACTAGCGGGAGCCCAGTACCAGTACTTC
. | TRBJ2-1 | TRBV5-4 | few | CASSLGASVGVDNEQFF | TGTGCCAGCAGCTTGGGAGCCAGCGTAGGGGTGGACAATGAGCAGTTCTTC
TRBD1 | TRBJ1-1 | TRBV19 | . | CASFQRQGRGSTEAFF | TGTGCCAGTTTTCAACGACAGGGGCGGGGATCCACTGAAGCTTTCTTT
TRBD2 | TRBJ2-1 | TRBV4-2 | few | CASSRGLAPYNEQFF | TGTGCCAGCAGCCGGGGACTAGCACCCTACAATGAGCAGTTCTTC
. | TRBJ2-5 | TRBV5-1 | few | CASSLDTAQETQYF | TGCGCCAGCAGCTTGGATACAGCCCAAGAGACCCAGTACTTC
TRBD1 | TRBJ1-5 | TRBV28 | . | CASSLLRQGMSNQPQHF | TGTGCCAGCAGTCTACTCCGACAGGGAATGAGCAATCAGCCCCAGCATTTT
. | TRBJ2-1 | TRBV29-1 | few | CSVAVREYNEQFF | TGCAGCGTTGCCGTCCGGGAGTACAATGAGCAGTTCTTC
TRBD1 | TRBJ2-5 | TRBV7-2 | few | CASSLAPGTGYQETQYF | TGTGCCAGCAGCTTAGCGCCCGGGACAGGGTACCAAGAGACCCAGTACTTC
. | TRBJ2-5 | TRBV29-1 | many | CSAREETQYF | TGCAGCGCCCGAGAAGAGACCCAGTACTTC
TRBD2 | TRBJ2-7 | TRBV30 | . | CAWSVPRTSGSYEQYF | TGTGCCTGGAGCGTTCCCCGGACTAGCGGGAGTTACGAGCAGTACTTC
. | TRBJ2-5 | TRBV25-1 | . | CASSESPGMETQYF | TGTGCCAGCAGTGAATCTCCAGGGATGGAGACCCAGTACTTC
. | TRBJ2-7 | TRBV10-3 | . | CAISDDYYEQYF | TGTGCCATCAGCGATGACTATTACGAGCAGTACTTC
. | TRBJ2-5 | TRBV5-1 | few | CASSLGRGQETQYF | TGCGCCAGCAGCTTGGGACGGGGTCAAGAGACCCAGTACTTC
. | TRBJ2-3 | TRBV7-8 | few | CASSSGVGTDTQYF | TGTGCCAGCAGCTCGGGAGTTGGAACAGATACGCAGTATTTT
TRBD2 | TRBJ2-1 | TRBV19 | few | CASSKWTSGMGLNEQFF | TGTGCCAGTAGTAAATGGACTAGCGGGATGGGTCTCAATGAGCAGTTCTTC
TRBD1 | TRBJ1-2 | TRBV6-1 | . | CASRSPDRPYYGYTF | TGTGCCAGCAGATCCCCGGACAGGCCGTACTATGGCTACACCTTC
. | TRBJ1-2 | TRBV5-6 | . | CASSLVPGSDGYTF | TGTGCCAGCAGCTTGGTTCCGGGATCGGATGGCTACACCTTC
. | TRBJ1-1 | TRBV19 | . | CASREGMNTEAFF | TGTGCCAGTAGAGAGGGCATGAACACTGAAGCTTTCTTT
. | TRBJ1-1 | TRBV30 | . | CAWSVLGGKFTEAFF | TGTGCCTGGAGTGTACTTGGGGGCAAGTTCACTGAAGCTTTCTTT
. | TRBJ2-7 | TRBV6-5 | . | CASRLEEVLYEQYF | TGTGCCAGCAGACTTGAGGAGGTCCTCTACGAGCAGTACTTC
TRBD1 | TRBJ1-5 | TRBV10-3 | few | CATSDRGNQPQHF | TGTGCCACCTCGGACAGGGGCAATCAGCCCCAGCATTTT
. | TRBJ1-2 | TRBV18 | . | CASSLGQSNYGYTF | TGTGCCAGCTCATTAGGACAGAGTAACTATGGCTACACCTTC
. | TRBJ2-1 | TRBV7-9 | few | CASSHRVGRREDNEQFF | TGTGCCAGCAGCCATCGGGTTGGTAGGCGGGAAGACAATGAGCAGTTCTTC
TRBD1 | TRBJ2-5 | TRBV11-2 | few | CASSLLGTGGETQYF | TGTGCCAGCAGCCTCCTAGGGACAGGCGGCGAGACCCAGTACTTC
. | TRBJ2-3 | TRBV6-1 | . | CASRRMAADTQYF | TGTGCCAGCAGGAGGATGGCGGCAGATACGCAGTATTTT
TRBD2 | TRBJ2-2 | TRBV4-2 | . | CASSQDSGGSNTGELFF | TGTGCCAGCAGCCAAGATTCGGGAGGCTCGAACACCGGGGAGCTGTTTTTT
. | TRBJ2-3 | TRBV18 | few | CASSPGGTAGPDTQYF | TGTGCCAGCTCACCCGGCGGGACCGCCGGGCCAGATACGCAGTATTTT
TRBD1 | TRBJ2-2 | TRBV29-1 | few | CSVWQGANTGELFF | TGCAGCGTTTGGCAGGGGGCGAACACCGGGGAGCTGTTTTTT
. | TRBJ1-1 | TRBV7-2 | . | CASSFLRDTEAFF | TGTGCCAGCAGCTTCCTCAGGGACACTGAAGCTTTCTTT
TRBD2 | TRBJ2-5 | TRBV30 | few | CAWSVLPSGGQETQYF | TGTGCCTGGAGTGTACTCCCTAGCGGGGGGCAAGAGACCCAGTACTTC
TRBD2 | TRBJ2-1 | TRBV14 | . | CASSQERLAGANEQFF | TGTGCCAGCAGCCAAGAACGGCTAGCGGGAGCCAATGAGCAGTTCTTC
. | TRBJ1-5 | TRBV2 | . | CASTTSGTTNQPQHF | TGTGCCAGCACCACCTCGGGGACAACTAATCAGCCCCAGCATTTT
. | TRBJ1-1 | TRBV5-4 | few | CASSLDRGEAFF | TGTGCCAGCAGCTTGGATCGGGGTGAAGCTTTCTTT
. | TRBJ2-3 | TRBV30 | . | CAWSQQGPDTQYF | TGTGCCTGGAGTCAACAGGGTCCAGATACGCAGTATTTT
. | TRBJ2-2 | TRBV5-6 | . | CASSFAGGTGELFF | TGTGCCAGCAGCTTTGCCGGGGGCACCGGGGAGCTGTTTTTT
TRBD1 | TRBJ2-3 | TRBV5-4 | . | CASSPIGTGADSSTDTQYF | TGTGCCAGCAGCCCTATTGGGACAGGGGCCGATTCTAGCACAGATACGCAGTATTTT
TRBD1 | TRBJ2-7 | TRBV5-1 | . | CASSLEGQATYEQYF | TGCGCCAGCAGCTTGGAGGGACAGGCAACCTACGAGCAGTACTTC
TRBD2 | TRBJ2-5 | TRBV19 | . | CASSPSGRETQYF | TGTGCCAGTAGCCCGAGCGGGAGAGAGACCCAGTACTTC
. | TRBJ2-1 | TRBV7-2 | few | CASSSLGGAYNEQFF | TGTGCCAGCAGCTCCCTAGGGGGGGCCTACAATGAGCAGTTCTTC
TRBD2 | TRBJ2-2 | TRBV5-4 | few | CASSLSGSGGTGELFF | TGTGCCAGCAGCCTTAGCGGGAGCGGGGGCACCGGGGAGCTGTTTTTT
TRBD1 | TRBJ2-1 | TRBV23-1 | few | CASSQNGQGRSYNEQFF | TGCGCCAGCAGTCAGAACGGACAGGGGAGGTCCTACAATGAGCAGTTCTTC
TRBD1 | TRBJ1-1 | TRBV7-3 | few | CASSLNDRGHTEAFF | TGTGCCAGCAGCTTAAACGACAGGGGACACACTGAAGCTTTCTTT
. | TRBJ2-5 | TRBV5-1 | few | CASSPPTRSAERVQETQYF | TGCGCCAGCAGCCCCCCCACACGATCGGCGGAGAGGGTCCAAGAGACCCAGTACTTC
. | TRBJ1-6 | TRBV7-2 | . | CASSLAVQVSPLHF | TGTGCCAGCAGCTTAGCGGTACAGGTTTCACCCCTCCACTTT